Listed here is a single T cell receptor beta chain. This specimen comes from a study of blood T cell repertoires in COVID-19. Study-wide context: Acute and convalescent COVID-19 samples came from the United States, Italy and Spain. Sources were T cells, B-cell-depleted T cells, or PBMCs; the material itself was cDNA or gDNA.

Authors' processing steps: Estimated nucleated cell counts came from reference gene primer amplification. Produced via immunoSEQ multiplex PCR; TCRdb's table is partial and in-frame only. V and J calls plus clone size are reproduced from that table; the DNA served to infer D and trimming. Of about 270,000 clones detected, around 90% appear once; the ten largest clones hold around 2%. CDR1 and CDR2 (germline): SGHNT, YENEEA. The CDR3 covers 13 residues. The V gene lost 8 bases and the J gene lost 0 bases, with 10 bases spanning the gap. The rearrangement joins TRBV11-3 to TRBJ1-1; D unresolved. Sequencing input: peripheral blood. The origin of this receptor is a man between 45 and 60 years old with acute or convalescent COVID-19. The CDR3 here is CASARHMNTEAFF. The CDR3, as DNA: TGTGCCAGCGCACGCCACATGAACACTGAAGCTTTCTTT. The full variable domain, its missing parts supplied by reference TRBV11-3 and TRBJ1-1, is EAGVVQSPRYKIIEKKQPVAFWCNPISGHNTLYWYLQNLGQGPELLIRYENEEAVDDSQLPKDRFSAERLKGVDSTLKIQPAELGDSAVYLCASARHMNTEAFFGQGTRLTVV.